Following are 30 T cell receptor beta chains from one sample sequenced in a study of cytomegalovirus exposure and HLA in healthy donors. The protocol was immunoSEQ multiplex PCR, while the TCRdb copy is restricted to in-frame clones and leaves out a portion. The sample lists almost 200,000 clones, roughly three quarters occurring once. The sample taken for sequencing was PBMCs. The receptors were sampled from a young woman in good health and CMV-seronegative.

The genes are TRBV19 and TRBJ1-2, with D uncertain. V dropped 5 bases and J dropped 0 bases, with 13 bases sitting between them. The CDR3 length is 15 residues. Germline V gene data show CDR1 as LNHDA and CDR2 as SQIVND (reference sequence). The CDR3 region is CASSFDTSPNYGYTF. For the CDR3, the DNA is TGTGCCAGTAGTTTTGACACGAGCCCTAACTATGGCTACACCTTC.

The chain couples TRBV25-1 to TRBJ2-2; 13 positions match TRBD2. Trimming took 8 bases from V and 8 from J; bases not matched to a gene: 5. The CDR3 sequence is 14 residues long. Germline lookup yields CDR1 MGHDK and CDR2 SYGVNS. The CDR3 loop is CASGTSGVWGELFF. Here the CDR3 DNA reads TGTGCCAGCGGGACTAGCGGGGTTTGGGGGGAGCTGTTTTTT. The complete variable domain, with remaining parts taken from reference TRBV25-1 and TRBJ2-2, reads EADIYQTPRYLVIGTGKKITLECSQTMGHDKMYWYQQDPGMELHLIHYSYGVNSTEKGDLSSESTVSRIRTEHFPLTLESARPSHTSQYLCASGTSGVWGELFFGEGSRLTVL.

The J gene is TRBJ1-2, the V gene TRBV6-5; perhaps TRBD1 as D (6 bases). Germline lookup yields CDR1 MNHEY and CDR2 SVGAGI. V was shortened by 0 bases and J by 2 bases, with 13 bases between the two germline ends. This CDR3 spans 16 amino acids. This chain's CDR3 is CASSYSARGANYGYTF. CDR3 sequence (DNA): TGTGCCAGCAGTTACTCCGCTCGGGGGGCAAACTATGGCTACACCTTC.

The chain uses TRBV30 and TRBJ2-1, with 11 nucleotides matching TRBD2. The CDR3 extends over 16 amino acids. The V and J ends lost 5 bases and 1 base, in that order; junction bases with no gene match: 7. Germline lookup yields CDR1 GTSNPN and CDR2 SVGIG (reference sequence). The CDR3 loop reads CAWDTSSGRSYNEQFF. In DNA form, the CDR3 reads TGTGCCTGGGATACTTCTAGCGGGAGGTCCTACAATGAGCAGTTCTTC.

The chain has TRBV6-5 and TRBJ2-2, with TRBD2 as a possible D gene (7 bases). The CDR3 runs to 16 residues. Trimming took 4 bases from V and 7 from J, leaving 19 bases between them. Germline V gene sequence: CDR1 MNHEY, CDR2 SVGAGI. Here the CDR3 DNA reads TGTGCCAGCAGTTCCCAATTAGGGGGGGGCCTCGGGGAGCTGTTTTTT. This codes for CASSSQLGGGLGELFF.

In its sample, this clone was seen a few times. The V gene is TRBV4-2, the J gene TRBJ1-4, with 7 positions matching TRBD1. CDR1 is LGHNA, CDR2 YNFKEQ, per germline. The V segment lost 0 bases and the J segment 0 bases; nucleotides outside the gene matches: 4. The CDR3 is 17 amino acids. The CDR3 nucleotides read TGTGCCAGCAGCCAAGAGAAGGGGGCTCCAACTAATGAAAAACTGTTTTTT. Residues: CASSQEKGAPTNEKLFF.

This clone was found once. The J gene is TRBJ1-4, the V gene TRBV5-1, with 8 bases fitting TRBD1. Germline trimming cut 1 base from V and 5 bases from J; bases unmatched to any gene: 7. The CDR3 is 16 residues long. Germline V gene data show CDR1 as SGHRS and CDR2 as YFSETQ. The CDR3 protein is CASSLIGQGLNEKLFF. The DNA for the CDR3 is TGCGCCAGCAGCTTGATAGGACAGGGATTAAATGAAAAACTGTTTTTT.

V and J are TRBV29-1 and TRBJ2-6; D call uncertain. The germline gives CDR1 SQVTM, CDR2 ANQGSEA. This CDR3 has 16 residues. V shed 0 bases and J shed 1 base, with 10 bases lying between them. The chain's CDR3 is CSVEDLGVSGANVLTF. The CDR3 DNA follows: TGCAGCGTTGAAGATCTTGGAGTTTCTGGGGCCAACGTCCTGACTTTC.

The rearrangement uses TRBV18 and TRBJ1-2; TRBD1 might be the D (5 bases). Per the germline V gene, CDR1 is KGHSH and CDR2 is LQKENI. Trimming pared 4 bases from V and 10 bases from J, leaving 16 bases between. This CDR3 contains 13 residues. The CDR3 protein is CASSQGTPRDYTF. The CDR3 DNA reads TGTGCCAGCTCACAAGGGACTCCTAGGGACTACACCTTC.

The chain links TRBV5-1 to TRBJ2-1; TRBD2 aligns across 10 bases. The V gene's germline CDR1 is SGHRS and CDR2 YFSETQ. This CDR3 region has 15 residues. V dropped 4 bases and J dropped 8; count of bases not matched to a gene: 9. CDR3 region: CASSPGTSVVYEQFF. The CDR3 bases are TGCGCCAGCAGCCCCGGGACTAGCGTTGTTTATGAGCAGTTCTTC.

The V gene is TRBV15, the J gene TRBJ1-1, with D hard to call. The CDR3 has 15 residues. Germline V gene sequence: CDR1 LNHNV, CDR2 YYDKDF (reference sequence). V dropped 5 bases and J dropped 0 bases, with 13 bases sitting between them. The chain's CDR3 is CATSHESTMNTEAFF. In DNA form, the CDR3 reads TGTGCCACCAGCCACGAGAGCACGATGAACACTGAAGCTTTCTTT.

CDR3 residues: CASSPTRGFNAFF. The CDR3 nucleotides are TGCGCCAGCAGCCCGACCCGGGGGTTCAACGCTTTCTTT. The chain has TRBV5-1 and TRBJ1-1; tentative D call: TRBD1 (5 bases). Germline V lookup: CDR1 SGHRS, CDR2 YFSETQ. The V and J ends lost 4 bases and 11 bases respectively, with 18 bases between them. The CDR3 has 13 residues.

CDR3 DNA: TGTGCCAGCAGCTTATCGTCGGCTGGCTTAGGGGACACTGAAGCTTTCTTT. Translated: CASSLSSAGLGDTEAFF. V is TRBV7-6 and J is TRBJ1-1; D may be TRBD1 (5 bases). This CDR3 is 17 amino acids long. V lost 2 bases to trimming and J lost 3 bases, with 19 bases between them. Germline loops: CDR1 SGHVS, CDR2 FNYEAQ. The full variable domain, with the rest looked up from reference TRBV7-6 and TRBJ1-1, is GAGVSQSPRYKVTKRGQDVALRCDPISGHVSLYWYRQALGQGPEFLTYFNYEAQQDKSGLPNDRFSAERPEGSISTLTIQRTEQRDSAMYRCASSLSSAGLGDTEAFFGQGTRLTVV.

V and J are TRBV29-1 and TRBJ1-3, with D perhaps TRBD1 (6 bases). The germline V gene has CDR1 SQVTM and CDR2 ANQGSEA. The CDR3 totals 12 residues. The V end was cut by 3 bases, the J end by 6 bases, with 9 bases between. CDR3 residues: CSVEDSSNTIYF. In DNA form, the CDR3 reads TGCAGCGTTGAGGACAGCTCAAACACCATATATTTT.

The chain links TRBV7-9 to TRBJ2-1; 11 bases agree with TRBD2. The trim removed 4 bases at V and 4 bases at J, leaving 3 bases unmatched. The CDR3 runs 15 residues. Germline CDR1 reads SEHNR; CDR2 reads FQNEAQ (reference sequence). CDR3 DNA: TGTGCCAGCAGCTCCCTAGCGGGGGGTTACAATGAGCAGTTCTTC. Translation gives CASSSLAGGYNEQFF. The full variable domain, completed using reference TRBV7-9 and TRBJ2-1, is DTGVSQNPRHKITKRGQNVTFRCDPISEHNRLYWYRQTLGQGPEFLTYFQNEAQLEKSRLLSDRFSAERPKGSFSTLEIQRTEQGDSAMYLCASSSLAGGYNEQFFGPGTRLTVL.

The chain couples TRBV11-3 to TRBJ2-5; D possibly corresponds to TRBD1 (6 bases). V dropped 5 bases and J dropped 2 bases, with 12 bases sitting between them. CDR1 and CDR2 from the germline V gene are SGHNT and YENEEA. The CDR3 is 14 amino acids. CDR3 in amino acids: CASSPTGAQETQYF. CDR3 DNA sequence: TGTGCCAGCAGCCCGACAGGCGCTCAAGAGACCCAGTACTTC.

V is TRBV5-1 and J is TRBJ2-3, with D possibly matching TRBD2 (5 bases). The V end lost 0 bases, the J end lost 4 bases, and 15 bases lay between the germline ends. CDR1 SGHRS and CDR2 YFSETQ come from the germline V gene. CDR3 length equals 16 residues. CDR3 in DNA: TGCGCCAGCAGCTTGGGTACAGCGGCCTCGTCAGATACGCAGTATTTT. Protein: CASSLGTAASSDTQYF.

CDR3 region: CASSESRRGPQVWQPQHF. The CDR3 coding sequence is TGTGCCAGCAGTGAGAGTCGCAGGGGGCCGCAAGTATGGCAGCCCCAGCATTTT. The chain links TRBV6-1 to TRBJ1-5; TRBD1 matches at 8 bases. Losses at the gene ends were 3 bases for V and 7 bases for J; bases not matched to a gene: 17. Germline V gene sequence: CDR1 MNHNS, CDR2 SASEGT. CDR3 length: 18 amino acids.

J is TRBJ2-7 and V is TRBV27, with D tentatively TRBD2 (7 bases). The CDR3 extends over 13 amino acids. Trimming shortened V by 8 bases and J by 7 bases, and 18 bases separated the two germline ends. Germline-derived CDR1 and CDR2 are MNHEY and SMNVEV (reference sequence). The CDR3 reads CASSWGGPREQYF. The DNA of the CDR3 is TGTGCCAGCTCTTGGGGGGGCCCCCGGGAGCAGTACTTC.

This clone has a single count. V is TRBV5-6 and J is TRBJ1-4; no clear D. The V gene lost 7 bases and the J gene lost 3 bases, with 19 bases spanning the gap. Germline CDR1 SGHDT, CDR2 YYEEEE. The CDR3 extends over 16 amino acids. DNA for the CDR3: TGTGCCAGCGGATTCCGCCTCCGGGTAGCTAATGAAAAACTGTTTTTT. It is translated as CASGFRLRVANEKLFF.

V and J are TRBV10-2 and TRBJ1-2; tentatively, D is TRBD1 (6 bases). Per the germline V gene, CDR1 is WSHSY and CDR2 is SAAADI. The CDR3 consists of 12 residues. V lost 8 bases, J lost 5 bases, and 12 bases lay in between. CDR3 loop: CASRGDIYGYTF. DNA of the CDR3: TGCGCCAGCCGGGGGGACATTTATGGCTACACCTTC.

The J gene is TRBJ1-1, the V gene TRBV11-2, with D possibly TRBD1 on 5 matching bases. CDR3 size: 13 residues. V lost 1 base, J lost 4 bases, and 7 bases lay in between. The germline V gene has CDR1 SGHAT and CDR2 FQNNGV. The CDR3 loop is CASSLAGPTEAFF. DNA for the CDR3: TGTGCCAGCAGCTTAGCAGGGCCCACTGAAGCTTTCTTT.

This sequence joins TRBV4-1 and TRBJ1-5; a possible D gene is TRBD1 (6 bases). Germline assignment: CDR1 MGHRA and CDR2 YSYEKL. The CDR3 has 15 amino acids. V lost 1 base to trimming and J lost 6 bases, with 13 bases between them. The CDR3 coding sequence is TGCGCCAGCAGCCAAGCGGCAGGGGAAAGTCAGCCCCAGCATTTT. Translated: CASSQAAGESQPQHF.

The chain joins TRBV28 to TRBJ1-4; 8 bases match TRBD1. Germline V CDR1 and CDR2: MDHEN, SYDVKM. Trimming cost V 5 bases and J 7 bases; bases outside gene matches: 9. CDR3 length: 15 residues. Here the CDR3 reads CASSVEQGGGEKLFF. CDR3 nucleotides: TGTGCCAGCAGTGTAGAACAGGGGGGAGGTGAAAAACTGTTTTTT.

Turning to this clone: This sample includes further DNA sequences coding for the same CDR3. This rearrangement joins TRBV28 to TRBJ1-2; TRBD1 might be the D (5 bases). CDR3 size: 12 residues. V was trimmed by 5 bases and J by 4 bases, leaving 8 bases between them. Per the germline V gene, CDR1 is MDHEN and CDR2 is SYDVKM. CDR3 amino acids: CASSRGGYGYTF. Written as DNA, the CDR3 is TGTGCCAGCAGTAGGGGTGGCTATGGCTACACCTTC.

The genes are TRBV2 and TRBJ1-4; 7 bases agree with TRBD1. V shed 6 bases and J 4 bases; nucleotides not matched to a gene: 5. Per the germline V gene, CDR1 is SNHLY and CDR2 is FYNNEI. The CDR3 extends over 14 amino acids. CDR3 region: CASRLQGLNEKLFF. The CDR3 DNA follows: TGTGCCAGCAGATTACAGGGGCTTAATGAAAAACTGTTTTTT.

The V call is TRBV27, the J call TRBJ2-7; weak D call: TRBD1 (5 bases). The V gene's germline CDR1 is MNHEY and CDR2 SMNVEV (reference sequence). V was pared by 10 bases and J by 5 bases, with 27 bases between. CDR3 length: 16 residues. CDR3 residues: CATKSWGQGGPHEQYF. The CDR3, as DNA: TGTGCCACAAAATCGTGGGGCCAGGGTGGGCCACACGAGCAGTACTTC.

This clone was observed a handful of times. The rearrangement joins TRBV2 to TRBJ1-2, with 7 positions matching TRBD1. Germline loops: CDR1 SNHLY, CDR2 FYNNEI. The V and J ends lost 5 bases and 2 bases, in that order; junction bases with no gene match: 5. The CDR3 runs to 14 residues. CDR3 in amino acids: CASSRQGTNYGYTF. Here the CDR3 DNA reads TGTGCCAGCAGTAGACAGGGAACCAACTATGGCTACACCTTC.

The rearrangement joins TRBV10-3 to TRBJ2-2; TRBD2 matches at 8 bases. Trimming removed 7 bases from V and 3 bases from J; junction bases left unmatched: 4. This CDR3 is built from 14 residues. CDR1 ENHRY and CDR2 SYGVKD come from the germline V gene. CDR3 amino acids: CAINPRGDTGELFF. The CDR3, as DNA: TGTGCCATCAACCCGCGGGGGGACACCGGGGAGCTGTTTTTT.

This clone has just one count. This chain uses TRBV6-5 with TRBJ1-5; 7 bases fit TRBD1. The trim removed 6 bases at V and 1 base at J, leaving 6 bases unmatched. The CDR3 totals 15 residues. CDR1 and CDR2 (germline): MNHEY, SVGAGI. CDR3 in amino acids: CASSPNRGSNQPQHF. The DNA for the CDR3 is TGTGCCAGCAGCCCAAACAGGGGAAGCAATCAGCCCCAGCATTTT.